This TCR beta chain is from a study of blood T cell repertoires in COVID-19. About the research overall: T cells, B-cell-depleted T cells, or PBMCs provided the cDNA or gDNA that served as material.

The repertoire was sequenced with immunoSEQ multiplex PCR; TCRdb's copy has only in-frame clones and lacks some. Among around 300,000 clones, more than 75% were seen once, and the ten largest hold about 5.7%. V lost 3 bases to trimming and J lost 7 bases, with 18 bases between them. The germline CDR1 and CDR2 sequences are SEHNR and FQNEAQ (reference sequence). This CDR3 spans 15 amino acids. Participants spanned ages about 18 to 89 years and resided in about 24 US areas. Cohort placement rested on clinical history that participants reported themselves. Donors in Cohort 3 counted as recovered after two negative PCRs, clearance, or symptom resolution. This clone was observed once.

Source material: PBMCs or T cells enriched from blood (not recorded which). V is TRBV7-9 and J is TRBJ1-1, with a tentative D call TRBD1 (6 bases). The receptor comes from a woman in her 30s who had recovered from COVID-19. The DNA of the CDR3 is TGTGCCAGCAGCTTGTGGACAGATATTACGATTGAAGCTTTCTTT. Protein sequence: CASSLWTDITIEAFF.